The rows below give T cell receptor beta chains drawn from one sample of a study of T cells in Graves' hyperthyroidism and ophthalmopathy. Each CDR3 protein is one row after TCRdb ran MiXCR on the multiplex PCR reads. The repertoire holds roughly 800,000 distinct CDR3 sequences, with 35% to 40% as singletons. The sample comprised blood. All receptors come from a man younger than 35 with Graves' hyperthyroidism. Each CDR3 is given with its conserved first and last residue. A D gene is named only where the DNA matches it firmly. Expanded clones get a size class; other rows say once, few or many, or leave the size out.

j_call: TRBJ2-5; d_call: .; clone_size: .; v_call: TRBV15; cdr3_aa: CATSSSTGLRNQPQYF; cdr3_nt: TGTGCCACCAGCAGCTCCACAGGGCTTCGGAATCAGCCCCAGTACTTC
j_call: TRBJ1-2; d_call: .; clone_size: many; v_call: TRBV7-2; cdr3_aa: CADSLDQGRYTF; cdr3_nt: TGTGCCGACAGCTTAGATCAGGGTCGCTACACCTTC
j_call: TRBJ1-2; d_call: TRBD1; clone_size: .; v_call: TRBV7-9; cdr3_aa: CASSSTGGGNYGYTF; cdr3_nt: TGTGCCAGCAGCTCTACAGGGGGCGGAAACTATGGCTACACCTTC
j_call: TRBJ1-4; d_call: TRBD1; clone_size: .; v_call: TRBV6-1; cdr3_aa: CASSSGTGGKKLFF; cdr3_nt: TGTGCCAGCAGCTCCGGGACAGGGGGCAAAAAACTGTTTTTT
j_call: TRBJ2-5; d_call: TRBD1; clone_size: .; v_call: TRBV13; cdr3_aa: CASSRGQGSATGETQYF; cdr3_nt: TGTGCCAGCAGCCGTGGACAGGGATCAGCCACGGGGGAAACCCAGTACTTC
j_call: TRBJ1-2; d_call: .; clone_size: many; v_call: TRBV7-9; cdr3_aa: CASSLDRSYGYTF; cdr3_nt: TGTGCCAGCAGCTTAGACAGATCCTATGGCTACACCTTC
j_call: TRBJ2-5; d_call: .; clone_size: .; v_call: TRBV27; cdr3_aa: CASSFIGETQHF; cdr3_nt: TGTGCCAGCAGTTTCATAGGAGAGACCCAGCACTTC
j_call: TRBJ2-2; d_call: TRBD2; clone_size: .; v_call: TRBV19; cdr3_aa: CASIAVAGTGELFF; cdr3_nt: TGTGCCAGTATTGCGGTAGCGGGGACCGGGGAGCTGTTTTTT
j_call: TRBJ2-5; d_call: .; clone_size: many; v_call: TRBV7-2; cdr3_aa: CASRLNVVQYF; cdr3_nt: TGTGCCAGCAGGTTGAACGTGGTCCAGTACTTC
j_call: TRBJ2-6; d_call: .; clone_size: .; v_call: TRBV9; cdr3_aa: CASSRSIGANVLTF; cdr3_nt: TGTGCCAGCAGCCGGAGCATTGGGGCCAACGTCCTGACTTTC
j_call: TRBJ2-5; d_call: .; clone_size: .; v_call: TRBV2; cdr3_aa: CARDPLTGSRSETQYF; cdr3_nt: TGTGCCAGAGATCCTCTGACAGGATCCCGGTCGGAGACCCAGTACTTC
j_call: TRBJ1-6; d_call: .; clone_size: many; v_call: TRBV7-9; cdr3_aa: CASSLLGADSPLHF; cdr3_nt: TGCGCCAGCAGCTTGTTGGGGGCCGATTCACCCCTCCACTTT
j_call: TRBJ1-6; d_call: TRBD1; clone_size: many; v_call: TRBV7-8; cdr3_aa: CASSRPTGASSPLHF; cdr3_nt: TGTGCCAGCAGCAGACCGACAGGGGCGAGTTCACCCCTCCACTTT
j_call: TRBJ1-4; d_call: .; clone_size: .; v_call: TRBV19; cdr3_aa: CASSMGLAEKLFF; cdr3_nt: TGTGCCAGTAGTATGGGACTAGCGGAAAAACTGTTTTTT
j_call: TRBJ1-2; d_call: TRBD1; clone_size: .; v_call: TRBV29-1; cdr3_aa: CSQDWRTGLNYGYTF; cdr3_nt: TGCAGCCAAGATTGGAGGACAGGGCTAAACTATGGCTACACCTTC
j_call: TRBJ2-7; d_call: .; clone_size: many; v_call: TRBV7-9; cdr3_aa: CASSLGRSEQYF; cdr3_nt: TGTGCCAGCAGCTTAGGGAGGAGCGAGCAGTACTTC
j_call: TRBJ1-2; d_call: .; clone_size: few; v_call: TRBV2; cdr3_aa: CASRRGGYTF; cdr3_nt: TGTGCCAGCAGAAGGGGCGGCTACACCTTC
j_call: TRBJ2-7; d_call: .; clone_size: .; v_call: TRBV6-6; cdr3_aa: CASTPTGYEQYF; cdr3_nt: TGTGCCAGCACCCCGACTGGATACGAGCAGTACTTC
j_call: TRBJ2-7; d_call: .; clone_size: .; v_call: TRBV2; cdr3_aa: CAALGGYEQYF; cdr3_nt: TGTGCCGCCTTGGGGGGTTACGAGCAGTACTTC
j_call: TRBJ2-7; d_call: TRBD2; clone_size: .; v_call: TRBV12-3/TRBV12-4; cdr3_aa: CASSLAWTSFYEQYF; cdr3_nt: TGTGCCAGCAGTTTAGCGTGGACTAGCTTCTACGAGCAGTACTTC
j_call: TRBJ1-2; d_call: .; clone_size: many; v_call: TRBV9; cdr3_aa: CASSVGQGPNYGYTF; cdr3_nt: TGTGCCAGCAGCGTAGGGCAGGGCCCTAACTATGGCTACACCTTC
j_call: TRBJ1-2; d_call: .; clone_size: .; v_call: TRBV10-2; cdr3_aa: CASSRGRVAYGYTF; cdr3_nt: TGCGCCAGCAGTCGGGGGCGAGTTGCCTATGGCTACACCTTC